This record looks at one T cell receptor beta chain sequence and its context. Trimming took 2 bases from V and 7 from J, leaving 15 bases between them. The V gene's germline CDR1 is LGHNA and CDR2 YNFKEQ. This CDR3 has 14 residues. Authors' data handling: Nucleated cell counts were estimated from reference gene primer amplification. TCRdb's table, derived via immunoSEQ multiplex PCR, lists solely in-frame clones and lacks some. V, J and clone size derive from that table, while D and trimming were established from the DNA sequence. The data contain 56,000 or so clones, just over 85% of them singletons. These data are taken from a study of blood T cell repertoires in COVID-19. The overall study: Collection of acute and convalescent COVID-19 samples took place in the United States, Italy and Spain. The analysed material was cDNA or gDNA that came from T cells, B-cell-depleted T cells, or PBMCs.

This TCR came from a human donor in a cohort sampled during active COVID-19. The sequenced material came from peripheral blood. The chain has TRBV4-2 and TRBJ2-7; the D gene is possibly TRBD1 (7 bases). The CDR3 protein is CASSQQTGAGEQYF. CDR3 in DNA: TGTGCCAGCAGCCAACAAACAGGGGCGGGGGAGCAGTACTTC.